Ten or more counts support the clone carrying this TCR beta chain. Its matching antigen is unknown. This sample was included in a study of cytotoxic CD8 clonotypes in ibrutinib-treated CLL. Study at large: Across the patients, around 10 were relapsed/refractory, roughly 15 treatment-naive and approximately 18 IGHV unmutated.

PBMCs were cryopreserved, and 2 to 2.5 micrograms of genomic DNA from them went into TCR beta libraries. Depth targeted 1 in 200,000 to 1 in 1 million T cells, averaging roughly 9.3x coverage per clonotype. Data came from immunoSEQ multiplex PCR; TCRdb stores just in-frame clones and leaves some out. The table lists around 60,000 clones, 57% of them singletons, with roughly 14% in the top ten. Study-level points and caveats: Clonality increased at ibrutinib response and stayed stable in sustained remission. At progression, however, it fell back toward baseline.

The CDR3 spans 16 residues. Germline CDR1 LNHDA, CDR2 SQIVND (reference sequence). V was trimmed by 6 bases and J by 4 bases, leaving 21 bases between them. The material sequenced was PBMCs, taken after 12 months of ibrutinib treatment. The rearrangement joins TRBV19 to TRBJ1-2, with D maybe TRBD1 (5 bases). This TCR derives from a human donor with chronic lymphocytic leukemia. The CDR3 region is CASSSRGAGDIYGYTF. The CDR3 bases are TGTGCCAGTAGCTCACGTGGGGCAGGAGATATCTATGGCTACACCTTC.